These 7 T cell receptor beta chains share one sample of origin, sequenced in a study of T cells in Graves' hyperthyroidism and ophthalmopathy. Amplification targeted TCR beta CDR3 regions from RNA transcripts. First-round RT-PCR targeting the TCR CDR3 was performed with the HTBI primer set. TCRdb called the multiplex PCR reads again in MiXCR, with one record for every CDR3 protein. The repertoire has fewer than 450,000 distinct CDR3 sequences, about 18% of them found once; the top ten carry 34%. The sample consisted of blood. These receptors were obtained from a woman in her thirties with Graves' hyperthyroidism that later progressed to Graves' ophthalmopathy.

This clonotype was recorded many times. The chain uses TRBV12-3 or TRBV12-4 and TRBJ2-1, with 8 bases lining up with TRBD2. The CDR3 extends over 15 amino acids. Unmatched junction bases numbered 4, after V lost 3 bases and J lost 3 bases. The CDR3 DNA reads TGTGCCAGCAGTTTCACAGCGGGAGACTACAATGAGCAGTTCTTC. It specifies CASSFTAGDYNEQFF.

The table lists this clonotype with many counts. V is TRBV7-2 and J is TRBJ2-5, with 7 nucleotides matching TRBD2. The CDR3 totals 16 residues. CDR1 and CDR2 from the germline V gene are SGHTA and FQGNSA. J lost 4 bases, V lost 5 bases, and 13 bases had no gene match. CDR3 nucleotide sequence: TGTGCCAGCAGCCTTCCGGGGGGAGGGCAGGGAGAGACCCAGTACTTC. It encodes CASSLPGGGQGETQYF.

This clonotype was seen ten or more times. The chain combines TRBV19 with TRBJ1-1; 12 bases map to TRBD1. This CDR3 contains 19 residues. Germline CDR1 and CDR2: LNHDA and SQIVND (reference sequence). V shed 3 bases and J 9 bases; nucleotides not matched to a gene: 20. The CDR3 sequence: CASSIFGSGGQGATSQAFF. CDR3 sequence (DNA): TGTGCCAGTAGTATCTTTGGATCCGGGGGACAGGGGGCTACCAGCCAAGCTTTCTTT.

On this clonotype: A much larger clone differs by one base, so this may be a read error. The chain uses TRBV2 and TRBJ2-6; D is unresolved. The CDR3 contains 15 residues. From germline, CDR1 is SNHLY and CDR2 FYNNEI. The CDR3 is CAGSELGAGANVLTF. In DNA, the CDR3 is TGTGCCGGCAGTGAATTAGGAGCTGGGGCCAACGTCCTGACTTTC. Combining the CDR3 with reference TRBV2 and TRBJ2-6 gives the whole variable domain EPEVTQTPSHQVTQMGQEVILRCVPISNHLYFYWYRQILGQKVEFLVSFYNNEISEKSEIFDDQFSVERPDGSNFTLKIRSTKLEDSAMYFCAGSELGAGANVLTFGAGSRLTVL.

This clonotype was picked up many times. This chain uses TRBV10-3 with TRBJ2-7; D gene unclear. CDR3 length equals 14 residues. Germline V gene sequence: CDR1 ENHRY, CDR2 SYGVKD. Trimming shortened V by 0 bases and J by 2 bases, and 8 bases separated the two germline ends. The CDR3 DNA reads as TGTGCCATCAGTGAGTCTAATAATGCCTACGAGCAGTACTTC. Its translation: CAISESNNAYEQYF.

This clonotype was counted a few times. The genes are TRBV4-2 and TRBJ2-7, with 8 bases identical to TRBD1. The V segment lost 3 bases and the J segment 1 base; nucleotides outside the gene matches: 11. This CDR3 is 17 amino acids long. CDR1 and CDR2 (germline): LGHNA, YNFKEQ. The chain's CDR3 is CASSQGVGGQGSYEQYF. The CDR3 DNA reads TGTGCCAGCAGCCAGGGGGTGGGAGGACAGGGTTCCTACGAGCAGTACTTC.

The DNA for the CDR3 is TGTGCCAGCAGCTTGTATGGGCGCTCCTACGAGCAGTACTTC. It translates to CASSLYGRSYEQYF. The J gene is TRBJ2-7, the V gene TRBV7-9, with D uncertain. This CDR3 is 14 amino acids long. The V and J ends lost 3 bases and 0 bases respectively, with 9 bases between them. The germline V gene has CDR1 SEHNR and CDR2 FQNEAQ (reference sequence).